This TCR beta chain was sequenced in a study of cytomegalovirus exposure and HLA in healthy donors. CDR1 is LGHNT and CDR2 is FRNRAP in the germline V gene. V lost 2 bases and J 11 bases, leaving 15 bases between the germline ends. The CDR3 is made up of 13 amino acids. The PCR used 60 Vbeta and 13 Jbeta primers. Clones were read by immunoSEQ multiplex PCR, and TCRdb kept only the in-frame ones, dropping some. The sample has around 170,000 clones, 82% seen once. In this sample, this clone turned up once. Sequencing was performed on PBMCs. The chain uses TRBV12-5 and TRBJ1-1; D might be TRBD1 (6 bases). This receptor was taken from a man between 35 and 55 years old in good health and CMV-seronegative. CDR3 nucleotides: TGTGCTAGTGGTTTGCGCGGACAGAGTCTGGCTTTCTTT. Amino acid sequence: CASGLRGQSLAFF. Drawing the rest from reference TRBV12-5 and TRBJ1-1, the complete variable domain is DARVTQTPRHKVTEMGQEVTMRCQPILGHNTVFWYRQTMMQGLELLAYFRNRAPLDDSGMPKDRFSAEMPDATLATLKIQPSEPRDSAVYFCASGLRGQSLAFFGQGTRLTVV.